Following are 25 T cell receptor beta chains from one sample sequenced in a study of early T cells in non-severe SARS-CoV-2 infection. MiXCR was run by TCRdb on the 5' RACE reads, yielding one entry per CDR3 protein. The sample consists of about 99,000 distinct CDR3 sequences, 16% of them appearing once. The sequenced sample consisted of whole blood. The receptors were sampled from an adult who was a healthcare worker with PCR-confirmed SARS-CoV-2 infection or an uninfected control (not recorded which).

This clonotype showed up just a few times. J is TRBJ2-1 and V is TRBV28; TRBD2 aligns across 12 bases. The CDR3 covers 16 residues. The trim removed 7 bases at V and 5 bases at J, leaving 9 bases unmatched. Germline CDR1 reads MDHEN; CDR2 reads SYDVKM. CDR3 residues: CASTMLAGGPHNEQFF. The CDR3 nucleotides read TGTGCCAGCACAATGCTAGCGGGAGGGCCACACAATGAGCAGTTCTTC.

Many counts were recorded for this clonotype. The chain employs TRBV12-3 or TRBV12-4 and TRBJ2-5; D call uncertain. There are 11 residues in the CDR3. Deletions cut 3 bases from V and 4 bases from J, with 3 bases between. CDR3 in amino acids: CASSLGETQYF. In nucleotides, the CDR3 is TGTGCCAGCAGTTTGGGAGAGACCCAGTACTTC.

The J gene is TRBJ2-5, the V gene TRBV6-2 or TRBV6-3; 7 bases match TRBD2. The germline CDR1 and CDR2 sequences are MNHEY and SVGEGT. J gave up 0 bases and V 6 bases, and 4 bases lay outside the gene matches. The CDR3 length is 14 residues. The CDR3 region has the DNA TGTGCCAGCAGAGGACTAGTTCACCAAGAGACCCAGTACTTC. Translation gives CASRGLVHQETQYF.

The J gene is TRBJ2-7, the V gene TRBV20-1; D remains unclear. In germline, CDR1 is DFQATT, CDR2 SNEGSKA (reference sequence). The CDR3 runs to 13 residues. Trimming shortened V by 5 bases and J by 2 bases, and 13 bases separated the two germline ends. The CDR3 protein is CSASRTGPYEQYF. The CDR3 DNA sequence: TGCAGTGCTTCGAGGACGGGCCCCTACGAGCAGTACTTC.

Many counts were recorded for this clonotype. The gene calls are TRBV12-3 or TRBV12-4 and TRBJ1-1, with no clear D. The CDR3 contains 12 residues. Trimming shortened V by 5 bases and J by 4 bases, and 8 bases separated the two germline ends. Written as DNA, the CDR3 is TGTGCCAGCAGTCCCGCCCCCACTGAAGCTTTCTTT. This codes for CASSPAPTEAFF.

A few counts support this clonotype. V is TRBV4-3 and J is TRBJ2-5; the D is unclear. Per germline, CDR1 LGHNA and CDR2 YSLEER. V lost 0 bases, J lost 4 bases, and 12 bases lay in between. This CDR3 spans 15 amino acids. CDR3: CASSQDFGSAETQYF. The CDR3 bases are TGCGCCAGCAGCCAAGATTTTGGCTCCGCAGAGACCCAGTACTTC.

This clonotype was observed a handful of times. V is TRBV20-1 and J is TRBJ1-1, with D maybe TRBD1 (6 bases). Between the trimmed V and J ends, which lost 1 base and 5 bases, there was a span of 11 bases. This CDR3 is built from 13 residues. Per the germline V gene, CDR1 is DFQATT and CDR2 is SNEGSKA (reference sequence). CDR3 sequence: CSARAGGGTEAFF. DNA of the CDR3: TGCAGTGCTAGAGCTGGGGGCGGGACTGAAGCTTTCTTT.

This sequence joins TRBV5-1 and TRBJ2-2; TRBD2 matches at 7 bases. The V gene end was trimmed by 1 base and the J gene end by 5 bases; junction bases not matched to a gene: 11. CDR1 and CDR2 (germline): SGHRS, YFSETQ. The CDR3 loop spans 17 amino acids. DNA of the CDR3: TGCGCCAGCAGCTTGTTGTCACTAGCGTCCCAAACCGGGGAGCTGTTTTTT. It specifies CASSLLSLASQTGELFF.

The chain employs TRBV6-2 or TRBV6-3 and TRBJ2-1; 7 bases fit TRBD2. After removal of 5 bases from V and 2 bases from J, the junction contained 12 bases not matched to a gene. From germline, CDR1 is MNHEY and CDR2 SVGEGT. This CDR3 contains 17 residues. CDR3 DNA: TGTGCCAGCAGTCAGGGACGGCTCGGGACTACCTACAATGAGCAGTTCTTC. Encoded protein: CASSQGRLGTTYNEQFF.

This clonotype was recorded at least ten times. J is TRBJ2-4 and V is TRBV21-1; the DNA was not used to check the table's D call, TRBD1. TRBV21-1 is flagged as a pseudogene. The CDR3 spans 14 residues. The CDR3 DNA sequence: TGTGCCAGATTCACACAGGGTGACAAAAACATTCAGTACTTC. Translating it yields CARFTQGDKNIQYF.

This sequence joins TRBV9 and TRBJ2-5; TRBD1 is a possible D gene (7 bases). V was trimmed by 4 bases and J by 10 bases, leaving 29 bases between them. This CDR3 contains 17 residues. Germline loops: CDR1 SGDLS, CDR2 YYNGEE. CDR3 residues: CASSPGGRNRGPVSQYF. The CDR3 nucleotides are TGTGCCAGCAGCCCAGGGGGGAGGAACAGGGGCCCTGTGAGCCAGTACTTC.

This chain connects TRBV3-2 to TRBJ1-5; the table calls TRBD1, which could not be checked here. TRBV3-2 is a pseudogene. The CDR3 has 18 residues. CDR3 coding DNA: TGTGCCAGCAGCCAACCGAACAGGGGTGAATGTCGCAATCAGCCCCAGCATTTT. Residues: CASSQPNRGECRNQPQHF.

This chain uses TRBV20-1 with TRBJ1-1; tentatively, D is TRBD1 (5 bases). V shed 2 bases and J shed 1 base, with 8 bases lying between them. The CDR3 spans 13 residues. Germline values: CDR1 DFQATT, CDR2 SNEGSKA (reference sequence). The CDR3 sequence: CSARPGSNTEAFF. In DNA form, the CDR3 reads TGCAGTGCTAGACCAGGGTCGAACACTGAAGCTTTCTTT.

This clonotype has a handful of counts. This chain joins TRBV28 and TRBJ2-7, with 9 bases fitting TRBD2. The CDR3 totals 17 residues. Losses at the gene ends were 6 bases for V and 3 bases for J; bases not matched to a gene: 15. CDR1 and CDR2 from the germline V gene are MDHEN and SYDVKM. As DNA, the CDR3 is TGTGCCAGCAGCCCCTTTGGTAGCGGGAGACCTTTCTACGAGCAGTACTTC. It is translated as CASSPFGSGRPFYEQYF.

There are a few counts of this clonotype. The chain couples TRBV7-9 to TRBJ2-2, with 14 bases that match TRBD2. Germline V gene data show CDR1 as SEHNR and CDR2 as FQNEAQ (reference sequence). The trim removed 5 bases at V and 3 bases at J, leaving 8 bases unmatched. The CDR3 covers 18 residues. The chain's CDR3 is CASSPRTSGGMDTGELFF. CDR3 bases: TGTGCCAGCAGCCCCCGGACTAGCGGGGGGATGGACACCGGGGAGCTGTTTTTT. Full variable domain (rest looked up from reference TRBV7-9 and TRBJ2-2): DTGVSQNPRHKITKRGQNVTFRCDPISEHNRLYWYRQTLGQGPEFLTYFQNEAQLEKSRLLSDRFSAERPKGSFSTLEIQRTEQGDSAMYLCASSPRTSGGMDTGELFFGEGSRLTVL.

This clonotype was counted ten times or more. The rearrangement joins TRBV10-1 to TRBJ2-1; TRBD2 aligns across 11 bases. The CDR3 has 15 amino acids. Per the germline V gene, CDR1 is WNHNN and CDR2 is SYGVQD (reference sequence). V shed 6 bases, J shed 6 bases, and the junction held 7 bases outside the gene matches. DNA of the CDR3: TGCGCCAGCAGCGAGACTAGCGGGGACATCAATGAGCAGTTCTTC. It yields the protein CASSETSGDINEQFF.

The V call is TRBV7-9, the J call TRBJ2-7; D gene uncertain. Germline V gene lookup returns CDR1 SEHNR and CDR2 FQNEAQ (reference sequence). The CDR3 is 13 residues long. V was cut by 7 bases and J by 3 bases, with 13 bases left in between. In DNA, the CDR3 is TGTGCCAGCATCGCCGGGCAACTCTACGAGCAGTACTTC. Its translation: CASIAGQLYEQYF. The variable domain in full, with the rest retrieved from reference TRBV7-9 and TRBJ2-7, is DTGVSQNPRHKITKRGQNVTFRCDPISEHNRLYWYRQTLGQGPEFLTYFQNEAQLEKSRLLSDRFSAERPKGSFSTLEIQRTEQGDSAMYLCASIAGQLYEQYFGPGTRLTVT.

This clonotype was picked up one time. The rearrangement uses TRBV5-1 and TRBJ2-1; D gene uncertain. Trimming took 1 base from V and 0 from J, leaving 11 bases between them. Germline CDR1 is SGHRS and CDR2 is YFSETQ. This CDR3 has 16 amino acids. The DNA of the CDR3 is TGCGCCAGCAGCTTGAGGGCGGACCTCTCCTACAATGAGCAGTTCTTC. This encodes CASSLRADLSYNEQFF. The variable domain in full, completed from reference TRBV5-1 and TRBJ2-1, reads KAGVTQTPRYLIKTRGQQVTLSCSPISGHRSVSWYQQTPGQGLQFLFEYFSETQRNKGNFPGRFSGRQFSNSRSEMNVSTLELGDSALYLCASSLRADLSYNEQFFGPGTRLTVL.

This clonotype has only a few counts. The rearrangement joins TRBV28 to TRBJ2-7; D gene unclear. Germline CDR1 is MDHEN and CDR2 is SYDVKM. V was trimmed by 5 bases and J by 2 bases, leaving 13 bases between them. CDR3 size: 14 residues. CDR3 sequence (DNA): TGTGCCAGCAGTCCGAACATCGACGCCTACGAGCAGTACTTC. The encoded protein is CASSPNIDAYEQYF. Based on the CDR3 plus reference TRBV28 and TRBJ2-7, the full variable domain is DVKVTQSSRYLVKRTGEKVFLECVQDMDHENMFWYRQDPGLGLRLIYFSYDVKMKEKGDIPEGYSVSREKKERFSLILESASTNQTSMYLCASSPNIDAYEQYFGPGTRLTVT.

This clonotype was found many times. The chain combines TRBV2 with TRBJ1-6; 10 positions agree with TRBD1. The CDR3 contains 14 residues. Germline lookup yields CDR1 SNHLY and CDR2 FYNNEI. Losses at the gene ends were 10 bases for V and 8 bases for J; bases not matched to a gene: 8. The CDR3 nucleotides read TGTGCCACCCGGGACAGGGGACTTCATTCACCCCTCCACTTT. This gives the protein CATRDRGLHSPLHF.

The chain has TRBV9 and TRBJ2-3, with D maybe TRBD2 (6 bases). The CDR3 is 14 residues long. V shed 0 bases and J shed 3 bases, with 8 bases lying between them. The germline CDR1 and CDR2 sequences are SGDLS and YYNGEE. The CDR3 protein is CASSVASATDTQYF. CDR3 DNA sequence: TGTGCCAGCAGCGTAGCTAGCGCGACAGATACGCAGTATTTT.

The genes are TRBV12-3 or TRBV12-4 and TRBJ2-4, with 7 bases matching TRBD2. The V and J ends lost 4 bases and 1 base, in that order; junction bases with no gene match: 4. There are 15 residues in the CDR3. The DNA of the CDR3 is TGTGCCAGCAGTTGGGCGGGAGTGGCCAAAAACATTCAGTACTTC. Amino acids: CASSWAGVAKNIQYF.

This clonotype was counted between two and nine times. The rearrangement joins TRBV27 to TRBJ2-7, with TRBD1 identical over 7 bases. CDR3 length equals 15 residues. The V gene end was trimmed by 6 bases and the J gene end by 3 bases; junction bases not matched to a gene: 11. Germline CDR1 is MNHEY and CDR2 is SMNVEV (reference sequence). The CDR3 is CASRRTGAAFYEQYF. The CDR3 nucleotides are TGTGCCAGCAGGAGAACAGGGGCAGCTTTCTACGAGCAGTACTTC.

The chain combines TRBV7-2 with TRBJ1-2, with a tentative D call TRBD1 (5 bases). The CDR3 contains 15 residues. Germline CDR1 reads SGHTA; CDR2 reads FQGNSA. Trimming took off 2 bases at V and 4 bases at J, with 14 bases between the two ends. CDR3 residues: CASSLRGLTSYGYTF. The DNA of the CDR3 is TGTGCCAGCAGCTTAAGGGGCCTTACTTCCTATGGCTACACCTTC.

The chain joins TRBV5-1 to TRBJ2-2; 12 bases map to TRBD1. Germline lookup yields CDR1 SGHRS and CDR2 YFSETQ. The ends lost 4 bases at V and 4 bases at J; junction bases unmatched: 5. The CDR3 is 16 amino acids. In nucleotides, the CDR3 is TGCGCCAGCAGCCCCGGGACAGGGGGCTTCACCGGGGAGCTGTTTTTT. Translated: CASSPGTGGFTGELFF. The variable domain in full, with the rest retrieved from reference TRBV5-1 and TRBJ2-2, is KAGVTQTPRYLIKTRGQQVTLSCSPISGHRSVSWYQQTPGQGLQFLFEYFSETQRNKGNFPGRFSGRQFSNSRSEMNVSTLELGDSALYLCASSPGTGGFTGELFFGEGSRLTVL.